One and the same sample provided the 21 T cell receptor beta chains below, sequenced in a study of blood T cell repertoires in COVID-19. The assay was immunoSEQ multiplex PCR, and TCRdb's table has in-frame clones only and misses some. The sample records about 180,000 clones, 65% to 90% being singletons. The sample consisted of peripheral blood. All receptors derive from a man aged 50 or older with active or convalescent COVID-19.

The chain carries TRBV11-1 and TRBJ2-2, with 8 bases aligning to TRBD1. Germline loops: CDR1 SGHAT, CDR2 FQDESV (reference sequence). The CDR3 sequence is 14 residues long. V lost 3 bases to trimming and J lost 3 bases; unmatched junction nucleotides: 0. Here the CDR3 DNA reads TGTGCCAGCAGCTTGACAGGGGACACCGGGGAGCTGTTTTTT. Translated, it gives CASSLTGDTGELFF.

Only a few counts were recorded for this clone. The chain is built from TRBV19 and TRBJ1-1, with D perhaps matching TRBD1 (5 bases). V was clipped by 4 bases and J by 5 bases, with 14 bases between them. CDR3 length: 14 residues. Per germline, CDR1 LNHDA and CDR2 SQIVND (reference sequence). This CDR3 is CASSTSRALTEAFF. The DNA of the CDR3 is TGTGCCAGTAGTACCTCCAGGGCCTTAACTGAAGCTTTCTTT. The whole variable domain, remainder taken from reference TRBV19 and TRBJ1-1, is DGGITQSPKYLFRKEGQNVTLSCEQNLNHDAMYWYRQDPGQGLRLIYYSQIVNDFQKGDIAEGYSVSREKKESFPLTVTSAQKNPTAFYLCASSTSRALTEAFFGQGTRLTVV.

The chain links TRBV18 to TRBJ2-5; D not resolved. Germline V gene lookup returns CDR1 KGHSH and CDR2 LQKENI. Trimming left V 2 bases short and J 3 bases short, with 4 bases between. The CDR3 covers 12 residues. CDR3 sequence: CASSPAKETQYF. The CDR3 DNA sequence: TGTGCCAGCTCACCAGCGAAAGAGACCCAGTACTTC.

The chain has TRBV10-2 and TRBJ2-3; D is possibly TRBD2 (5 bases). Germline values: CDR1 WSHSY, CDR2 SAAADI. V lost 1 base, J lost 2 bases, and 16 bases lay in between. The CDR3 is 17 residues long. The CDR3 sequence is CASSEYPITGYTDTQYF. CDR3 nucleotide sequence: TGCGCCAGCAGTGAGTATCCCATAACGGGATACACAGATACGCAGTATTTT.

This chain links TRBV5-5 with TRBJ1-1; 8 bases agree with TRBD1. V dropped 4 bases and J dropped 1; count of bases not matched to a gene: 3. The CDR3 consists of 14 residues. CDR1 and CDR2 (germline): SGHKS, YYEKEE (reference sequence). The CDR3 DNA reads TGTGCCAGCAGCCTGGGACAGGCGAACACTGAAGCTTTCTTT. Translation: CASSLGQANTEAFF. Using reference TRBV5-5 and TRBJ1-1 for the parts outside the CDR3, the full variable domain is DAGVTQSPTHLIKTRGQQVTLRCSPISGHKSVSWYQQVLGQGPQFIFQYYEKEERGRGNFPDRFSARQFPNYSSELNVNALLLGDSALYLCASSLGQANTEAFFGQGTRLTVV.

The chain joins TRBV28 to TRBJ1-6; D gene ambiguous. This CDR3 comprises 12 residues. Between the trimmed V and J ends, which lost 6 bases and 7 bases, there was a span of 7 bases. The germline gives CDR1 MDHEN, CDR2 SYDVKM. Here the CDR3 reads CASSPLNSPLHF. CDR3 bases: TGTGCCAGCAGCCCCTTAAATTCACCCCTCCACTTT.

This clone has just a few counts. The chain has TRBV24-1 and TRBJ2-7, with TRBD2 matching over 8 bases. Germline trimming cut 0 bases from V and 2 bases from J; bases unmatched to any gene: 8. The V gene's germline CDR1 is KGHDR and CDR2 SFDVKD. This CDR3 contains 17 residues. The CDR3 reads CATSDLGGGAGAYEQYF. The DNA of the CDR3 is TGTGCCACCAGTGATTTGGGAGGAGGAGCGGGAGCCTACGAGCAGTACTTC.

In its sample, this clone was seen once. The chain uses TRBV20-1 and TRBJ1-2, with 7 bases aligning to TRBD1. Unmatched junction bases numbered 3, after V lost 6 bases and J lost 8 bases. The CDR3 contains 10 residues. CDR1 and CDR2 from the germline V gene are DFQATT and SNEGSKA (reference sequence). CDR3 loop: CSADRDGYTF. For the CDR3, the DNA is TGCAGTGCAGACAGGGACGGCTACACCTTC.

The rearrangement joins TRBV7-3 to TRBJ1-4; D unclear. V was shortened by 4 bases and J by 6 bases, with 18 bases between the two germline ends. Germline CDR1 and CDR2: SGHTA and FQGTGA. CDR3 size: 16 residues. The CDR3, as DNA: TGTGCCAGCAGCTCCCATTGGTCCGGGGATGATGAAAAACTGTTTTTT. Its protein is CASSSHWSGDDEKLFF. Combining the CDR3 with reference TRBV7-3 and TRBJ1-4 gives the whole variable domain GAGVSQTPSNKVTEKGKYVELRCDPISGHTALYWYRQSLGQGPEFLIYFQGTGAADDSGLPNDRFFAVRPEGSVSTLKIQRTERGDSAVYLCASSSHWSGDDEKLFFGSGTQLSVL.

The gene calls are TRBV29-1 and TRBJ1-2; no reliable D call. V lost 8 bases and J lost 1, with 8 bases in between. This CDR3 spans 11 amino acids. Germline V CDR1 and CDR2: SQVTM, ANQGSEA. This chain's CDR3 is CSLADNYGYTF. The CDR3 coding sequence is TGCAGCTTAGCGGATAACTATGGCTACACCTTC.

On this clone: At the DNA level, this CDR3 is encoded by other sequences in the same sample as well. This rearrangement joins TRBV4-1 to TRBJ2-7, with TRBD2 matching over 12 bases. The CDR3 has 16 residues. Per germline, CDR1 MGHRA and CDR2 YSYEKL. Trimming cost V 6 bases and J 1 base; bases outside gene matches: 7. The CDR3 sequence: CASRASGRGGSYEQYF. The CDR3, as DNA: TGCGCCAGCAGGGCTAGCGGGAGGGGTGGATCCTACGAGCAGTACTTC.

The chain recombines TRBV7-2 with TRBJ2-5; 9 bases line up with TRBD2. The CDR3 covers 15 residues. The V segment lost 5 bases and the J segment 3 bases; nucleotides outside the gene matches: 7. Germline lookup yields CDR1 SGHTA and CDR2 FQGNSA. The CDR3 sequence: CASSTPTSGKETQYF. The CDR3 nucleotides read TGTGCCAGCAGCACCCCGACTAGCGGTAAAGAGACCCAGTACTTC. Drawing the rest from reference TRBV7-2 and TRBJ2-5, the complete variable domain is GAGVSQSPSNKVTEKGKDVELRCDPISGHTALYWYRQSLGQGLEFLIYFQGNSAPDKSGLPSDRFSAERTGGSVSTLTIQRTQQEDSAVYLCASSTPTSGKETQYFGPGTRLLVL.

This chain uses TRBV3-1 (or the pseudogene TRBV3-2) with TRBJ2-2; D uncertain. Germline V gene sequence: CDR1 LGHDT, CDR2 YNNKEL (reference sequence). Trimming took 2 bases from V and 4 from J, leaving 11 bases between them. The length of the CDR3 is 15 residues. The CDR3 DNA reads TGTGCCAGCAGCCAACGAGATCGCGGCACCGGGGAGCTGTTTTTT. This gives the protein CASSQRDRGTGELFF.

DNA of the CDR3: TGTGCCAGCGGTTGGAGCGGATACAATGAGCAGTTCTTC. Residues: CASGWSGYNEQFF. The chain uses TRBV12-3 or TRBV12-4 and TRBJ2-1; TRBD2 is a possible D gene (5 bases). The CDR3 covers 13 residues. Trimming took 8 bases from V and 4 from J, leaving 12 bases between them.

This clone was recorded only once. The chain uses TRBV2 and TRBJ2-3; TRBD2 aligns across 11 bases. CDR3 length equals 17 residues. Germline CDR1 is SNHLY and CDR2 is FYNNEI. The trim removed 2 bases at V and 2 bases at J, leaving 6 bases unmatched. The CDR3 loop reads CASSESPSGGSTDTQYF. The CDR3 bases are TGTGCCAGCAGTGAATCCCCTAGCGGGGGGTCCACAGATACGCAGTATTTT.

The CDR3 DNA reads TGTGCCAGCAGTTTCAGGGACACTGAAGCTTTCTTT. Amino acids: CASSFRDTEAFF. The J gene is TRBJ1-1, the V gene TRBV28, with D maybe TRBD1 (5 bases). Trimming left V 3 bases short and J 3 bases short, with 5 bases between. CDR1 and CDR2 (germline): MDHEN, SYDVKM. The CDR3 is made up of 12 amino acids. Using reference TRBV28 and TRBJ1-1 for the parts outside the CDR3, the full variable domain is DVKVTQSSRYLVKRTGEKVFLECVQDMDHENMFWYRQDPGLGLRLIYFSYDVKMKEKGDIPEGYSVSREKKERFSLILESASTNQTSMYLCASSFRDTEAFFGQGTRLTVV.

The J gene is TRBJ2-7, the V gene TRBV7-2, with 13 bases aligning to TRBD2. Germline V gene data show CDR1 as SGHTA and CDR2 as FQGNSA. CDR3 length: 18 amino acids. The junction had 10 bases not matched to a gene; V was cut back by 5 bases and J by 0 bases. The CDR3 coding sequence is TGTGCCAGCAGCCCCAACTCACTAGCGGGGGGGCTCTCCTACGAGCAGTACTTC. Protein sequence: CASSPNSLAGGLSYEQYF.

The rearrangement uses TRBV19 and TRBJ2-3; 12 bases line up with TRBD2. CDR3 length: 18 residues. Germline V gene lookup returns CDR1 LNHDA and CDR2 SQIVND (reference sequence). Trimming cost V 4 bases and J 5 bases; bases outside gene matches: 13. The CDR3 reads CASSRQVLAGGIEDTQYF. CDR3 DNA sequence: TGTGCCAGTAGTAGGCAAGTCCTAGCGGGAGGGATAGAAGATACGCAGTATTTT.

The chain is built from TRBV28 and TRBJ1-6, with TRBD1 matching over 7 bases. V was pared by 1 base and J by 10 bases, with 10 bases of the junction left unmatched. CDR3 length: 16 residues. The V gene's germline CDR1 is MDHEN and CDR2 SYDVKM. The CDR3 bases are TGTGCCAGCAGTTTATCGGTACAGGGGAGGCGATCACCCCTCCACTTT. Amino acids: CASSLSVQGRRSPLHF. Together with reference TRBV28 and TRBJ1-6, the CDR3 gives the full variable domain: DVKVTQSSRYLVKRTGEKVFLECVQDMDHENMFWYRQDPGLGLRLIYFSYDVKMKEKGDIPEGYSVSREKKERFSLILESASTNQTSMYLCASSLSVQGRRSPLHFGNGTRLTVT.

The chain links TRBV18 to TRBJ1-1, with D maybe TRBD1 (5 bases). The CDR3 runs to 16 residues. Germline V gene lookup returns CDR1 KGHSH and CDR2 LQKENI. The germline V and J ends were trimmed by 3 bases and 0 bases, with 14 bases remaining between them. Here the CDR3 reads CASSPQTTALNTEAFF. In DNA form, the CDR3 reads TGTGCCAGCTCACCCCAAACGACAGCCTTGAACACTGAAGCTTTCTTT.

This clone was seen once. The J gene is TRBJ1-4, the V gene TRBV5-1, with a weak D call TRBD1 (5 bases). Germline V gene lookup returns CDR1 SGHRS and CDR2 YFSETQ. V dropped 3 bases and J dropped 4 bases, with 10 bases sitting between them. This CDR3 is built from 14 residues. The CDR3 is CASSSSGGNEKLFF. DNA for the CDR3: TGCGCCAGCAGCTCATCCGGGGGTAATGAAAAACTGTTTTTT.